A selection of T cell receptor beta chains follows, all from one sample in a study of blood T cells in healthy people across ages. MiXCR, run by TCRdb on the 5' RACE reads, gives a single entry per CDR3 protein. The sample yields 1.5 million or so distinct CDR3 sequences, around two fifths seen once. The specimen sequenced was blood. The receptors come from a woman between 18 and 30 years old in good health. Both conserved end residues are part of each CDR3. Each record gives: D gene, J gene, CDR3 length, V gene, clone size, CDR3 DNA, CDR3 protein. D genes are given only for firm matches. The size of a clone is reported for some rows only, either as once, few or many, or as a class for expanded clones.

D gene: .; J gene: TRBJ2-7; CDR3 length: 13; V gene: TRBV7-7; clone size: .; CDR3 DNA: TGTGCTAGCAGCTTATCGTTCAGAGACGAGCAGTACTTC; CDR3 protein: CASSLSFRDEQYF
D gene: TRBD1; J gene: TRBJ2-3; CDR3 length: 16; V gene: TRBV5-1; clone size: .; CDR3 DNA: TGCGCCAGCAACTCAGACAGGGGGCGAACCTCAGATACGCAGTATTTT; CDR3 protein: CASNSDRGRTSDTQYF
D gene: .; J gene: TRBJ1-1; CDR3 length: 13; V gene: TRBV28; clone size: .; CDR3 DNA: TGTGCCAGCAGTTCCTTTGGGGGAATAGAAGCTTTCTTT; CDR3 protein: CASSSFGGIEAFF
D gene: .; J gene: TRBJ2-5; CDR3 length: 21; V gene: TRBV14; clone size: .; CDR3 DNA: TGTGCCAGCAGCCAAGGCCCCGAACTCCAGGTTAGGACAGAAATTCGGGAGACCCAGTACTTC; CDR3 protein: CASSQGPELQVRTEIRETQYF
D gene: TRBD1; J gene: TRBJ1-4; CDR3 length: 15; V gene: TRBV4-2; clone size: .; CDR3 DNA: TGTGCCAGCAGCAGAGAGCCAGGGGGTGGGGAAAAACTGTTTTTT; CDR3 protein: CASSREPGGGEKLFF
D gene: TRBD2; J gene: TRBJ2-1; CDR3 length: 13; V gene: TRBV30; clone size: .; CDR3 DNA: TGTGCCTGGGCCAAGGAAGCGGGGCGGGAGCAGTTCTTC; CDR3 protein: CAWAKEAGREQFF
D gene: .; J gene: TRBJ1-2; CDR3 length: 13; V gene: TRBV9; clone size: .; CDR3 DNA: TGTGCCAGCAGCGTCTCGCGGGGGAACGGCTACACCTTC; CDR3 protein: CASSVSRGNGYTF
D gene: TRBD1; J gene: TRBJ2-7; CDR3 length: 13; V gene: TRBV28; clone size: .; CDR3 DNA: TGTGCCAGCATAGGCACAGGGGGAAACGAGCAGTACTTC; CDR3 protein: CASIGTGGNEQYF
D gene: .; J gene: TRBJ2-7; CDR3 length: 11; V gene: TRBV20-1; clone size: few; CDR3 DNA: TGCAGTGCTAGCGGCGCCTACGAGCAGTACTTC; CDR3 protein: CSASGAYEQYF
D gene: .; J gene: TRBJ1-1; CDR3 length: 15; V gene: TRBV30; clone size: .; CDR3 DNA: TGTGCCTGGAGCTCAGAGACGGGAGCGAACACTGAAGCTTTCTTT; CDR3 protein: CAWSSETGANTEAFF
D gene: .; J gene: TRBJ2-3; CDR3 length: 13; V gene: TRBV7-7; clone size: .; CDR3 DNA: TGTGCTAGCGCAGGGGACCGCCGGGATACGCAGTATTTT; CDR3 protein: CASAGDRRDTQYF
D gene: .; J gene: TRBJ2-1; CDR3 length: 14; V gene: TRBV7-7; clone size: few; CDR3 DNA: TGTGCCAGCAGCTTAGATGTTAGGGGGGATGAGCAGTTCTTC; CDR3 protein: CASSLDVRGDEQFF
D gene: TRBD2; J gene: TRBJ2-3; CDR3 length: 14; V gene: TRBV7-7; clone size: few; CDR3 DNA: TGTGCTAGCAGCCCCCGAGCGGGGGGAGATACGCAGTATTTT; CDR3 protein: CASSPRAGGDTQYF
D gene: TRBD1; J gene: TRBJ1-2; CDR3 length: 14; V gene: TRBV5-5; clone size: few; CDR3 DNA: TGTGCCAGCAGCACGGGACAGATCACGTATGGCTACACCTTC; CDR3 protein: CASSTGQITYGYTF
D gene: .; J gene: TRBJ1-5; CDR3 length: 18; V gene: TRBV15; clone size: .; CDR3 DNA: TGTGCCACCAGCGCTCGTTCGGGAGTCCCGATGTCCAATCAGCCCCAGCATTTT; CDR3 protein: CATSARSGVPMSNQPQHF
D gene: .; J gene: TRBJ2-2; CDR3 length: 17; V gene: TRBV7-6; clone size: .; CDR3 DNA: TGTGCCAGCAGCCCCCGGTTGAGGGGCAGTAATAACGGGGAGCTGTTTTTT; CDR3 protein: CASSPRLRGSNNGELFF
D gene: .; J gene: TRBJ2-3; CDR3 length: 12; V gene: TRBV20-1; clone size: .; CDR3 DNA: TGCAGTGCTCCTCATAGCACAGATACGCAGTATTTT; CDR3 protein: CSAPHSTDTQYF
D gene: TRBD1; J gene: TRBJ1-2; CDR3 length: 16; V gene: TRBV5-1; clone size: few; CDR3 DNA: TGCGCCAGCAGCTTGGGGACAGGGGAAGCTAACTATGGCTACACCTTC; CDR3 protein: CASSLGTGEANYGYTF
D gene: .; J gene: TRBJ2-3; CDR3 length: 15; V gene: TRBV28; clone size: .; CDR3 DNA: TGTGCCAGCAGTAGCCCGGGGCACAGCACAGATACGCAGTATTTT; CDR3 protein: CASSSPGHSTDTQYF
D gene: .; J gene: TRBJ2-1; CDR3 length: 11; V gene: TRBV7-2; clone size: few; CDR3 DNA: TGTGCCAGCAGCTCGGACCGGCGGCAGTTCTTC; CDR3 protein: CASSSDRRQFF
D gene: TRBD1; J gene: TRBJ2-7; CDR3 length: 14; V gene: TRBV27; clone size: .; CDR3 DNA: TGTGCCAGCAGTATCCCGGGACAGGGGTACGAGCAGTACTTC; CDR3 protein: CASSIPGQGYEQYF
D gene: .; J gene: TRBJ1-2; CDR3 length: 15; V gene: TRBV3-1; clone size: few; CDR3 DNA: TGTGCCAGCAGCCGCCGGACTACCCCCGGCTATGGCTACACCTTC; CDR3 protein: CASSRRTTPGYGYTF
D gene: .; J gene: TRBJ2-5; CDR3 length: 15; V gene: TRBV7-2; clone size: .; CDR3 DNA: TGTGCCAGCAGCTTCGGCGGGACTCGACGAGAGACCCAGTACTTC; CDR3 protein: CASSFGGTRRETQYF
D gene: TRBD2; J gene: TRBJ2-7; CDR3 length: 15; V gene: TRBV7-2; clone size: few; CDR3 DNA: TGTGCCAGCAGTTCTCCGGGACTAGTCTCCTACGAGCAGTACTTC; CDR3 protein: CASSSPGLVSYEQYF
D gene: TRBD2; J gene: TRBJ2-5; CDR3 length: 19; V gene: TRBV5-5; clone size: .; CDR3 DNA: TGTGCCAGCAGCTTAGGGGAACCCAAAGGAGCGGGGCTTCAAGAGACCCAGTACTTC; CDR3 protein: CASSLGEPKGAGLQETQYF
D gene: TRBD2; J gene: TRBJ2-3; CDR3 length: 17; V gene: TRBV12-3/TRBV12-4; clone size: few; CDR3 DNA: TGTGCCAGCAGTCCAGGACTAGCGGGGGGGCCAGCAGATACGCAGTATTTT; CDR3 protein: CASSPGLAGGPADTQYF
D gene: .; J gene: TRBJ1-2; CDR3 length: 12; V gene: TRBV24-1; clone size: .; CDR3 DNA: TGTGCCACCAGCCGGGACCCCTATGGCTACACCTTC; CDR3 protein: CATSRDPYGYTF
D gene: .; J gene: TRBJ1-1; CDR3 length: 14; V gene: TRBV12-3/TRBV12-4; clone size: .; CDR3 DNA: TGTGCCAGCAGTTTCGGCAGGAGTAGCACTGAAGCTTTCTTT; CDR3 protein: CASSFGRSSTEAFF
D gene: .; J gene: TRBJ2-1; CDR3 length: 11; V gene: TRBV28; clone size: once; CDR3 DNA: TGTGCCAGCCATACTGTAAATGAGCAGTTCTTC; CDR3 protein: CASHTVNEQFF
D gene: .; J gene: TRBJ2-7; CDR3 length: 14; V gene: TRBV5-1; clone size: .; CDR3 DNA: TGCGCCAGCAGCTTACGGGAGTTCTACAATGAGCAGTACTTC; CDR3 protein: CASSLREFYNEQYF
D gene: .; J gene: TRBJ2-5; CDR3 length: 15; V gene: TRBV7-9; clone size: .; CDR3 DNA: TGTGCCAGCAGCTTAGGGGGGACGTTTCAAGAGACCCAGTACTTC; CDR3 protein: CASSLGGTFQETQYF
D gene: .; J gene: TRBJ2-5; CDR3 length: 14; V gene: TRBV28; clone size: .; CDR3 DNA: TGTGCCAGCAGTTTCGGGCAACCGGGCGAGACCCAGTACTTC; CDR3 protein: CASSFGQPGETQYF
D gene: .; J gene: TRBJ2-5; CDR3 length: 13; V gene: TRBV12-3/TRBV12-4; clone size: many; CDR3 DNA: TGTGCCAGCAGTTTTCCTGGTGTAGAGACCCAGTACTTC; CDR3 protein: CASSFPGVETQYF
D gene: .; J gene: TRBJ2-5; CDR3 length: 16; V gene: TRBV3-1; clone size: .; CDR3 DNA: TGTGCCAGCAGCCACTTAGGGGTCCCCGGGCAAGAGACCCAGTACTTC; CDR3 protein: CASSHLGVPGQETQYF
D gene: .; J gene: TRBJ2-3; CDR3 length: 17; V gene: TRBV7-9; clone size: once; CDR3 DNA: TGTGCCAGCAGCTCCTCGGGGACATCCGAAATCACAGATACGCAGTATTTT; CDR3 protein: CASSSSGTSEITDTQYF
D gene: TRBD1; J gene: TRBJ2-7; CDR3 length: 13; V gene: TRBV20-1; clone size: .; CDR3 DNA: TGCAGTGCTAGCCAGGGGGTAACCTACGAGCAGTACTTC; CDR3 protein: CSASQGVTYEQYF
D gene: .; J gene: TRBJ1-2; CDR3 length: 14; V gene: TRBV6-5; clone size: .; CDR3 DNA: TGTGCCAGCAGTGCTGGACACTCCAACTATGGCTACACCTTC; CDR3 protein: CASSAGHSNYGYTF
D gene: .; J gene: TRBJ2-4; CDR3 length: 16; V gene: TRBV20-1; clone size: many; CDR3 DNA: TGCAGTGCTCCTGACCCGAAGGGGGGAGCCAAAAACATTCAGTACTTC; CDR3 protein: CSAPDPKGGAKNIQYF
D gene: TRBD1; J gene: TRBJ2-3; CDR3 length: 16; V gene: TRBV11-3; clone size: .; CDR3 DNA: TGTGCCAGCAGCCCGGGACAGGGGTTTTGGGCAGATACGCAGTATTTT; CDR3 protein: CASSPGQGFWADTQYF
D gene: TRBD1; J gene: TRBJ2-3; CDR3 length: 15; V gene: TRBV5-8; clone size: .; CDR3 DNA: TGTGCCAGCAGCCGCCGGGACAGGGAGACAGATACGCAGTATTTT; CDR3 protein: CASSRRDRETDTQYF
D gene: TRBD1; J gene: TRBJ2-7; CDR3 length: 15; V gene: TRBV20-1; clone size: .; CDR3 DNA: TGCAGTGCTTTTTTAACCGGGACAGGCATCGGCGAGCAGTACTTC; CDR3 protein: CSAFLTGTGIGEQYF
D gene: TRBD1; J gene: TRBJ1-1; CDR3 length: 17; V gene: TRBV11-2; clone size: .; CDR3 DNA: TGTGCCAGCAGCTTAGATCCGGCAGGGGGCCTGAACACTGAAGCTTTCTTT; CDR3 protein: CASSLDPAGGLNTEAFF
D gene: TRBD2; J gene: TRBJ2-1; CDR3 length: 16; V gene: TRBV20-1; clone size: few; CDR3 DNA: TGCAGTGCTAGCCCGGGACTAGCGGGAGACGACAATGAGCAGTTCTTC; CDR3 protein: CSASPGLAGDDNEQFF
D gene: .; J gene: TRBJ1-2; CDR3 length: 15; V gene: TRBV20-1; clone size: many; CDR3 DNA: TGCAGTGCTAGAGTGTTACTTGGTAGCAACTATGGCTACACCTTC; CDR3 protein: CSARVLLGSNYGYTF
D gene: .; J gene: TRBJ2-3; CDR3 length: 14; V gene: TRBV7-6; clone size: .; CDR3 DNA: TGTGCCAGCAGCCCCGGAGCGGAAGCAGATACGCAGTATTTT; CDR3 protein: CASSPGAEADTQYF
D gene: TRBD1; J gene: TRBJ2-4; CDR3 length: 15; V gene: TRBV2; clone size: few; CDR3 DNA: TGTGCCAGCAGTTTGTCACAGGGGGTATGGAACATTCAGTACTTC; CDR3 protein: CASSLSQGVWNIQYF
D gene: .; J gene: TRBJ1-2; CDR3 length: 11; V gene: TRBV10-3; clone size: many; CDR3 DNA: TGTGCCGCCCGGGGTGGCTATGGCTACACCTTC; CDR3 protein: CAARGGYGYTF
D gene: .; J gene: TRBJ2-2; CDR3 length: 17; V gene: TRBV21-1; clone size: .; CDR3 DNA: TGTGCCAGCAGCAAAGTGGCGCGGAGACAGAACACCGGGGAGCTGTTTTTT; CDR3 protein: CASSKVARRQNTGELFF
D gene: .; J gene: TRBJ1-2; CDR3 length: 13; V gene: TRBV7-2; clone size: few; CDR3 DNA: TGTGCCAGCAGCTTAGAGGTCGGATATGGCTACACCTTC; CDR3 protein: CASSLEVGYGYTF
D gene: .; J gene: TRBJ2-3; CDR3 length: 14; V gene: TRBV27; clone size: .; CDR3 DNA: TGTGCCAGCAACCGCCTAGGTGGCACAGATACGCAGTATTTT; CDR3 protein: CASNRLGGTDTQYF
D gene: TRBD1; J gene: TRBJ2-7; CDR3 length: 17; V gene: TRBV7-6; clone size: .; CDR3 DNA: TGTGCCAGCAGCTTAGTAAGCGGACAGGGAACCTACAATGAGCAGTACTTC; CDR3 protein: CASSLVSGQGTYNEQYF
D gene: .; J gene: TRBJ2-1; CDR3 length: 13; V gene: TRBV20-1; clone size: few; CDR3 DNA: TGCAGTGCTATCGAGGACAAAAACAATGAGCAGTTCTTC; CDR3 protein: CSAIEDKNNEQFF
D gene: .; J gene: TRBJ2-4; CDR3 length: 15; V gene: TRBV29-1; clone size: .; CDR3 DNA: TGCAGCGTTGAAGATCCGACGCGGGGGCTCAACATTCAGTACTTC; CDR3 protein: CSVEDPTRGLNIQYF
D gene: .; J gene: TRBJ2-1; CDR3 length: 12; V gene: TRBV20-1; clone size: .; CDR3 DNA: TGCAGTGCTAGAGAATTCCTAAGTGAGCAGTTCTTC; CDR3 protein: CSAREFLSEQFF
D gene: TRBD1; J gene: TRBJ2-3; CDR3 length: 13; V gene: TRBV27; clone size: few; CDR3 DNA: TGTGCCAGCAAGAAAGGGGGCGCAGATACGCAGTATTTT; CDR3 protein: CASKKGGADTQYF